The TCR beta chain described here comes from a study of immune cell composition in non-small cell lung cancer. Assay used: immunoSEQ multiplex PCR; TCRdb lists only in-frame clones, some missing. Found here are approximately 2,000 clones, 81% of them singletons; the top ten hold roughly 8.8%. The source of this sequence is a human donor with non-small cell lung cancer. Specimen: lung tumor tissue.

CDR3 DNA: TGTGCCAGCGGCAGGGGGCAGGCAGATACGCAGTATTTT. The encoded protein is CASGRGQADTQYF. The J gene is TRBJ2-3, the V gene TRBV2; 8 bases line up with TRBD1. After removal of 8 bases from V and 4 bases from J, the junction contained 5 bases not matched to a gene. The CDR3 is made up of 13 amino acids. The germline gives CDR1 SNHLY, CDR2 FYNNEI.